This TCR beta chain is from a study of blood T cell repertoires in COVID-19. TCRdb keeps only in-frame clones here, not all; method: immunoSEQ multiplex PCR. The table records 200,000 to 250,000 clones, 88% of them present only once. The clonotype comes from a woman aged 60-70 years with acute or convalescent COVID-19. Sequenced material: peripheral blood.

This CDR3 is CATKRSGTVPNQPQHF. CDR3 nucleotides: TGTGCCACCAAGAGGTCCGGGACAGTGCCCAATCAGCCCCAGCATTTT. The rearrangement links TRBV19 to TRBJ1-5, with 7 nucleotides matching TRBD1. V gave up 10 bases and J gave up 3 bases; unmatched junction bases: 15. Germline V gene lookup returns CDR1 LNHDA and CDR2 SQIVND (reference sequence). The CDR3 loop spans 16 amino acids.